Listed below are T cell receptor beta chains from one sample, sequenced in a study of spatial heterogeneity in lung cancer. TCRdb fed the 5' RACE reads into MiXCR, producing one record per CDR3 protein. The sample holds 18,000 or so distinct CDR3 sequences, 5.7% seen once. Source: lung tumor tissue, taken at surgery. The source of these receptors is a female donor with early-stage non-small cell lung cancer. CDR3s include the opening cysteine and the closing phenylalanine or tryptophan. Each record gives: clone size, D gene, J gene, V gene, CDR3 DNA, CDR3 protein. The D gene is left open where the match is weak. The size entry is marked missing in some rows and otherwise reads once, few, many or a size class.

>many|-|TRBJ2-7|TRBV28
TGTGCCAGCAACCAGGGCGGGATATACGAGCAGTACTTC
CASNQGGIYEQYF
>many|-|TRBJ1-1|TRBV29-1
TGCAGCGGCGGGGACGCTGAAGCTTTCTTT
CSGGDAEAFF
>-|-|TRBJ1-2|TRBV6-1
TGTGCCAGCAGTCGGACGTCGGTTGCCTTCGGCTACACCTTC
CASSRTSVAFGYTF
>many|-|TRBJ2-3|TRBV20-1
TGCAGTGCTAGGACTTTCACAGATACGCAGTATTTT
CSARTFTDTQYF
>-|TRBD2|TRBJ2-7|TRBV7-8
TGTGCCAGCAGCACCGGACTAGTCGCCGAGCAGTACTTC
CASSTGLVAEQYF
>-|TRBD2|TRBJ2-1|TRBV11-2
TGTGCCAGCAGCTTAGATGTAGCGGGTCGGAATGAGCAGTTCTTC
CASSLDVAGRNEQFF
>few|-|TRBJ1-5|TRBV28
TGTGCCAGCAGTTTAACGGACAATCAGCCCCAGCATTTT
CASSLTDNQPQHF
>many|TRBD2|TRBJ2-1|TRBV10-3
TGTGCCATCAGTGAACCTAGCGGGAAGAGCTCCTACAATGAGCAGTTCTTC
CAISEPSGKSSYNEQFF
>few|TRBD2|TRBJ2-3|TRBV10-1
TGCGCCAGCAGCCATAGCGGGAGGACCACAGATACGCAGTATTTT
CASSHSGRTTDTQYF
>-|-|TRBJ2-5|TRBV7-9
TGTGCCAGCAGCTTAGAGAAAGCCCAGTACTTC
CASSLEKAQYF
>medium-sized|TRBD1|TRBJ2-2|TRBV6-4
TGTGCCAGCAGTGTGACAGGGGCAAGCACCGGGGAGCTGTTTTTT
CASSVTGASTGELFF
>many|TRBD1|TRBJ2-7|TRBV3-1
TGTGCCAGCAGCCCAGGGGGAAGCAACGAGCAGTACTTC
CASSPGGSNEQYF
>many|-|TRBJ2-6|TRBV27
TGTGCCAGCAGGTCAGGGTCAGAGGGGGCCAACGTCCTGACTTTC
CASRSGSEGANVLTF
>few|-|TRBJ2-1|TRBV23-1
TGCGCCAGCAGGTACAGTTCTCTCCTCGTGGATGAGCAGTTCTTC
CASRYSSLLVDEQFF
>many|TRBD2|TRBJ2-7|TRBV14
TGTGCCAGCAGCCAAGGACTAGCGGGAGGTTACGAGCAGTACTTC
CASSQGLAGGYEQYF
>many|TRBD1|TRBJ2-7|TRBV18
TGTGCCAGCTCACCCGCAGGGGGCGGAGGGGCCGAGCAGTACTTC
CASSPAGGGGAEQYF
>-|-|TRBJ2-7|TRBV20-1
TGCAGTGCCCCCCCGGTCAGTCCCTACGAGCAGTACTTC
CSAPPVSPYEQYF
>many|TRBD2|TRBJ2-7|TRBV3-1
TGTGCCAGCAGCCCGATACTAGCGGGAGATGAGCAGTACTTC
CASSPILAGDEQYF
>many|TRBD2|TRBJ2-7|TRBV20-1
TGCAGTGCCATGAGCGGGAGGGACGAGCAGTACTTC
CSAMSGRDEQYF
>once|-|TRBJ2-7|TRBV5-1
TGCGCCAGCAGCTTGGGGGGGCTGTCCTACGAGCAGTACTTC
CASSLGGLSYEQYF
>many|TRBD1|TRBJ1-6|TRBV2
TGTGCCAGCAGTTACCGGGACAGCAAAAATTCACCCCTCCACTTT
CASSYRDSKNSPLHF
>few|-|TRBJ1-1|TRBV28
TGTGCCAGCAGTTTATTGGGGGGGGAAGCTTTCTTT
CASSLLGGEAFF
>many|TRBD1|TRBJ2-7|TRBV3-1
TGTGCCAGCAGCCAAGATCTGGGCAGGGGGTTCTACGAGCAGTACTTC
CASSQDLGRGFYEQYF
>few|-|TRBJ2-7|TRBV29-1
TGCAGCGTAGGCAAGAGCTCCTACGAGCAGTACTTC
CSVGKSSYEQYF
>many|-|TRBJ2-5|TRBV5-4
TGTGCCAGCAGCGTGCTTGCGGACCAAGAGACCCAGTACTTC
CASSVLADQETQYF
>medium-sized|-|TRBJ2-3|TRBV28
TGTGCCAGCAGTTTTGGGGGAACCCCAGATACGCAGTATTTT
CASSFGGTPDTQYF
>many|-|TRBJ2-1|TRBV6-2/TRBV6-3
TGTGCCAGCAGCCCCCGTTGGCGTCGGGAGACGGGGGACAATGAGCAGTTCTTC
CASSPRWRRETGDNEQFF
>many|-|TRBJ1-1|TRBV29-1
TGCAGCGTCAAAAGACACGGGGGAACGGCTGAAGCTTTCTTT
CSVKRHGGTAEAFF
>medium-sized|-|TRBJ1-2|TRBV29-1
TGCAGCGTCGGGGGCGGGCTAGGGTATGGCTACACCTTC
CSVGGGLGYGYTF
>many|TRBD2|TRBJ2-5|TRBV20-1
TGCAGTGCTGATAGCGGGAGGGAAGAGACCCAGTACTTC
CSADSGREETQYF
>many|TRBD2|TRBJ2-1|TRBV6-1
TGTGCCAGCAGCCGGACAGGGGAACTAGCGGGAGGGTCCTACAATGAGCAGTTCTTC
CASSRTGELAGGSYNEQFF
>many|TRBD2|TRBJ2-3|TRBV20-1
TGCAGTGCTAGTTGGACTAGCGGGAGGGCAGATACGCAGTATTTT
CSASWTSGRADTQYF
>many|-|TRBJ2-5|TRBV7-8
TGTGCCAGCAGCGATAGTAGTGAGACCCAGTACTTC
CASSDSSETQYF
>many|TRBD1|TRBJ2-7|TRBV7-9
TGTGCCAGCACAAGTCGAGACCGGGACAGGGACCACGAGCAGTACTTC
CASTSRDRDRDHEQYF
>medium-sized|TRBD1|TRBJ2-1|TRBV7-2
TGTGCCAGCAGCTTATCACAGGGGACCTACAATGAGCAGTTCTTC
CASSLSQGTYNEQFF
>-|-|TRBJ1-1|TRBV6-2/TRBV6-3
TGTGCCAGCAGTTACGGGTGGCCGAGCAGAGCTTTCTTT
CASSYGWPSRAFF
>many|-|TRBJ2-3|TRBV20-1
TGCAGTGCTTTGCGGAGCACAGATACGCAGTATTTT
CSALRSTDTQYF
>medium-sized|TRBD1|TRBJ1-5|TRBV7-2
TGTGCCAGCAGCCCAGGGACAGGGGGTCAGCCCCAGCATTTT
CASSPGTGGQPQHF
>many|-|TRBJ2-1|TRBV11-2
TGTGCCAGCAGCTTAACAGGGTTGCTGTACAATGAGCAGTTCTTC
CASSLTGLLYNEQFF
>many|-|TRBJ2-1|TRBV5-4
TGTGCCAGCAGCTTGGCCGGGGGCAAATCCTACAATGAGCAGTTCTTC
CASSLAGGKSYNEQFF
>many|TRBD1|TRBJ1-5|TRBV7-2
TGTGCCAGCAGCTTAGGGACAGGGGGCAATCAGCCCCAGCATTTT
CASSLGTGGNQPQHF
>many|-|TRBJ1-2|TRBV19
TGTGCTTCGACAGACAACTACTATGGCTACACCTTC
CASTDNYYGYTF
>medium-sized|-|TRBJ2-1|TRBV2
TGTGCCAGCAGAGCCTCCGGGACAAGAGACAATGAGCAGTTCTTC
CASRASGTRDNEQFF
>many|-|TRBJ2-3|TRBV10-3
TGTGCCATCAAGGAACAGGGTGGGACAGATACGCAGTATTTT
CAIKEQGGTDTQYF
>many|TRBD2|TRBJ2-7|TRBV11-2
TGTGCCAGCAGCGGACTAGCGGACAACTCCTACGAGCAGTACTTC
CASSGLADNSYEQYF
>many|-|TRBJ2-2|TRBV28
TGTGCCAGCAGTCCCCAGACTACTTACACCGGGGAGCTGTTTTTT
CASSPQTTYTGELFF
>-|-|TRBJ2-5|TRBV20-1
TGCAGTCCACTCGGGGAGACCCAGTACTTC
CSPLGETQYF
>medium-sized|TRBD2|TRBJ2-3|TRBV7-6
TGTGCCAGCAGCTCAAAACTAGCGGGAGGGCTCGGGGCCGCAGATACGCAGTATTTT
CASSSKLAGGLGAADTQYF
>many|-|TRBJ2-1|TRBV6-2/TRBV6-3
TGTGCCAGCAGTTACTCTGCGTATGAGCAGTTCTTC
CASSYSAYEQFF
>many|-|TRBJ2-5|TRBV20-1
TGCAGTGCTACGCAAGAGACCCAGTACTTC
CSATQETQYF
>many|-|TRBJ2-2|TRBV7-9
TGTGCCAGCAGCCCCCTCGGGCAGTCCACCGGGGAGCTGTTTTTT
CASSPLGQSTGELFF
>many|TRBD1|TRBJ1-2|TRBV27
TGTGCCAGCAGATATAATGACAGGGTCTATGGCTACACCTTC
CASRYNDRVYGYTF
>many|-|TRBJ2-1|TRBV28
TGTGCCAGCAGTTGGGTAGGCTACAATGAGCAGTTCTTC
CASSWVGYNEQFF
>many|-|TRBJ2-6|TRBV7-3
TGTGCCAGCAGCTCCGCTACTGGGGCCAACGTCCTGACTTTC
CASSSATGANVLTF
>many|TRBD2|TRBJ2-1|TRBV14
TGTGCCAGCAGCCAACGCCGACTAGCGGGAGGATACAATGAGCAGTTCTTC
CASSQRRLAGGYNEQFF
>few|-|TRBJ1-4|TRBV19
TGTGCCAGTACCCGGCGGCAGGACTCAACTAATGAAAAACTGTTTTTT
CASTRRQDSTNEKLFF
>few|-|TRBJ2-2|TRBV20-1
TGCAGTGCTAGAGATCACCGTAGCGGGGAGCTGTTTTTT
CSARDHRSGELFF